The present T cell receptor beta chain was sequenced within a study of CD8 T cells in ankylosing spondylitis. Ten or more counts support this clonotype. TCRdb independently ran MiXCR on the 5' RACE reads; one entry per CDR3 protein. This sample has approximately 140,000 distinct CDR3 sequences, with roughly 8.8% found just once. Germline assignment: CDR1 KGHDR and CDR2 SFDVKD. With V trimmed by 3 bases and J by 2 bases, 8 bases remained unmatched. The CDR3 has 17 amino acids. The sequenced sample consisted of synovial fluid, either unsorted or a sorted T cell fraction (not recorded which). This TCR derives from a male donor with ankylosing spondylitis. The genes are TRBV24-1 and TRBJ2-7; 11 nucleotides agree with TRBD1. In DNA, the CDR3 is TGTGCCACCAGTGATCCGACGCCGGGACAGGGGGCCTACGAGCAGTACTTC. Amino acid sequence: CATSDPTPGQGAYEQYF.